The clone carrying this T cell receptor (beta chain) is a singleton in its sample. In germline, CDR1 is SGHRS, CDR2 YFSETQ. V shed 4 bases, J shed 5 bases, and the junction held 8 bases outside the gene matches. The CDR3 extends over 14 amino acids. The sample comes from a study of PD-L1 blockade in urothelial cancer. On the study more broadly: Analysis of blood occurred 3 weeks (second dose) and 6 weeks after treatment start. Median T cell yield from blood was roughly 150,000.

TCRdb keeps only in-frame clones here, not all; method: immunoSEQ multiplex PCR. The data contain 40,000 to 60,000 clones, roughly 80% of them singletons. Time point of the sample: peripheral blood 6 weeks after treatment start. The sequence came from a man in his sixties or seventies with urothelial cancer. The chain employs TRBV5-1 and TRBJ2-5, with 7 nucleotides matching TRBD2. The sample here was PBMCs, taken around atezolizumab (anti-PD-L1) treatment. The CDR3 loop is CASSRWGGRETQYF. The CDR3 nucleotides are TGCGCCAGCAGCCGCTGGGGGGGGAGGGAGACCCAGTACTTC. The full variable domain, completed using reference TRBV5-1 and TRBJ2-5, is KAGVTQTPRYLIKTRGQQVTLSCSPISGHRSVSWYQQTPGQGLQFLFEYFSETQRNKGNFPGRFSGRQFSNSRSEMNVSTLELGDSALYLCASSRWGGRETQYFGPGTRLLVL.